The table lists the clone carrying this T cell receptor beta chain with a few counts. Produced via immunoSEQ multiplex PCR; TCRdb's table is partial and in-frame only. This sample has about 120,000 clones; more than 70% occur once, and the top ten carry around 3.4%. The data were taken from a study of control samples from healthy donors and cancer patients. The CDR3 extends over 17 amino acids. Germline CDR1 reads MGHDK; CDR2 reads SYGVNS. The V and J ends lost 7 bases and 3 bases, in that order; junction bases with no gene match: 17. Sequenced sample: blood. The origin of this receptor is a man aged 35 to 55 in good health. The chain is built from TRBV25-1 and TRBJ2-5; TRBD1 matches 7 bases. The CDR3 DNA sequence: TGTGCCAGCATTCGCCCCACAGGGGTGCTTGGAGAAGAGACCCAGTACTTC. This codes for CASIRPTGVLGEETQYF.